Listed here is a single T cell receptor (beta chain). Antigen specificity is unknown. The junction and the germline gene differ at one end; a read error may be behind it. These data belong to a study of cytomegalovirus exposure and HLA in healthy donors. Study-wide findings and caveats: The only immune exposure information that was available was CMV serostatus. 16,951 TCR beta sequences were associated with HLA alleles at 0.05 false discovery rate in a later analysis.

As for the donors, each was a healthy bone marrow donor. Per germline, CDR1 MDHEN and CDR2 SYDVKM. The CDR3 has 19 residues. 60 Vbeta and 13 Jbeta primers were used in PCR. Sequencing used immunoSEQ multiplex PCR; TCRdb keeps in-frame clones, though not all of them. Among about 190,000 clones, approximately 80% were seen once, and the ten largest hold 13% to 15%. This chain connects TRBV28 to TRBJ1-5, with TRBD1 matching over 10 bases. The material sequenced was PBMCs. This clonotype originated in a woman aged 25 to 39 in good health and CMV-seropositive. The CDR3 protein is CASRLFDRGPSWGNQPQHF. In DNA form, the CDR3 reads TGTGCCAGCAGGTTATTCGACAGGGGGCCATCGTGGGGCAATCAGCCCCAGCATTTT.